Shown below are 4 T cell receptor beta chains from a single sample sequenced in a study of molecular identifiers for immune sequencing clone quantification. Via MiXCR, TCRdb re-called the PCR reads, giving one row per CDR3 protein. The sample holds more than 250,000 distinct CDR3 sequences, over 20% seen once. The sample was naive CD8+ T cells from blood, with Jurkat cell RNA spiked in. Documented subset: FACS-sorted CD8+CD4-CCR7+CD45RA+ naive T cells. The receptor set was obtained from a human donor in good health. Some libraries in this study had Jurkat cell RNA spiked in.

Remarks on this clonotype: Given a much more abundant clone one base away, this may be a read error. For the CDR3, the DNA is TGCAGCGTTGGATTGGCGGGAGGGCTATCGTACGAGCAGTACTTC. It codes for CSVGLAGGLSYEQYF. The chain is built from TRBV29-1 and TRBJ2-7; TRBD2 matches 9 bases. V trimming: 4 bases; J trimming: 4 bases; junction bases outside the gene matches: 11. The CDR3 has 15 amino acids. Per germline, CDR1 SQVTM and CDR2 ANQGSEA.

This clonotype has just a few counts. CDR3 in DNA: TGTGCCAGCTCACCACGGGACACAAATCAGCCCCAGCATTTT. Translation: CASSPRDTNQPQHF. V is TRBV18 and J is TRBJ1-5; D perhaps matches TRBD1 (6 bases). Germline assignment: CDR1 KGHSH and CDR2 LQKENI. The CDR3 extends over 14 amino acids. Deletions cut 1 base from V and 4 bases from J, with 8 bases between.

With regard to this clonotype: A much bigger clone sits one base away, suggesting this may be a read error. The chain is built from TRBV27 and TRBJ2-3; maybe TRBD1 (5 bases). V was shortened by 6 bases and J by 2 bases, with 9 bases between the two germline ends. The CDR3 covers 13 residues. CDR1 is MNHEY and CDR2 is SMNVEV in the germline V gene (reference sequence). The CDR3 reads CASRPRVTDTQYF. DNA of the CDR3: TGTGCCAGCAGGCCCAGGGTCACAGATACGCAGTATTTT.

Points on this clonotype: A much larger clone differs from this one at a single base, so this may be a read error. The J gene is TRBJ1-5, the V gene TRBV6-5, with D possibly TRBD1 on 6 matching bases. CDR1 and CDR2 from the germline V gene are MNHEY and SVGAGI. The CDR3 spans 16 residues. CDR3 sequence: CAGSLTGPSLHQPQHF. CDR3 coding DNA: TGTGCCGGCAGCCTGACAGGTCCCTCCCTTCATCAGCCCCAGCATTTT.